This TCR beta chain emerged from a study of blood T cell repertoires in COVID-19. How the authors handled the data: For nucleated cells, counts were estimated from reference gene primer amplification. Profiling relied on immunoSEQ multiplex PCR, and the TCRdb table lists in-frame clones only, not all of them. The V and J calls and clone size were taken over from that table, and D and trimming were inferred from the DNA. This sample yields 200,000 to 300,000 clones, of which roughly 84% are seen a single time; around 7.8% belongs to the top ten. Germline CDR1 and CDR2: MNHEY and SVGAGI. Trimming took off 4 bases at V and 4 bases at J, with 16 bases between the two ends. The CDR3 is 15 residues long.

Sequences were obtained from peripheral blood. The receptor was isolated from a human donor in a cohort sampled during active COVID-19. The gene calls are TRBV6-5 and TRBJ1-1; D call uncertain. In DNA form, the CDR3 reads TGTGCCAGCAGTTCCGAAAACCCCCGGGGCACTGAAGCTTTCTTT. Amino acid sequence: CASSSENPRGTEAFF.